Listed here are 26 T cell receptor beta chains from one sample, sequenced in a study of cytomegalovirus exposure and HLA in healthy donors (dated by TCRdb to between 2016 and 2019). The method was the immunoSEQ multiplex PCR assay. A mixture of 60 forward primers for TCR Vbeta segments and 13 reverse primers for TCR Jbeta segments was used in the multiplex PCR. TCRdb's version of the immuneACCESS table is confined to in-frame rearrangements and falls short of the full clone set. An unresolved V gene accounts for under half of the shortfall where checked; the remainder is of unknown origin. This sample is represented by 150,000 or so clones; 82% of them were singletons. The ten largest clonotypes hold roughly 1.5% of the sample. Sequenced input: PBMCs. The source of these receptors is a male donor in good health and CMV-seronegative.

The CDR3 DNA is TGTGCCAGCAGCGTAGCGACGGGGGACTATGGCTACACCTTC. Encoded protein: CASSVATGDYGYTF. V and J are TRBV9 and TRBJ1-2; tentative D call: TRBD1 (5 bases). V was clipped by 0 bases and J by 3 bases, with 9 bases between them. CDR3 length: 14 amino acids. From germline, CDR1 is SGDLS and CDR2 YYNGEE.

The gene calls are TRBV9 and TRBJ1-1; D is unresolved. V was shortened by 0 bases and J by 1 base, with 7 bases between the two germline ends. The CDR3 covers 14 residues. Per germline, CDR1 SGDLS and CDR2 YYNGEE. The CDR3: CASSVASSNTEAFF. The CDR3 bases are TGTGCCAGCAGCGTAGCTAGTTCGAACACTGAAGCTTTCTTT.

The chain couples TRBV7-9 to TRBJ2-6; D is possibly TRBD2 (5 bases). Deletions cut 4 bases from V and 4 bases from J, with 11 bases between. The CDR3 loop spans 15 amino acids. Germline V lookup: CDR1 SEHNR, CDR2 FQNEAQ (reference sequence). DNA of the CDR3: TGTGCCAGCAGCTCGGGGAAGATCGGGGCCAACGTCCTGACTTTC. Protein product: CASSSGKIGANVLTF.

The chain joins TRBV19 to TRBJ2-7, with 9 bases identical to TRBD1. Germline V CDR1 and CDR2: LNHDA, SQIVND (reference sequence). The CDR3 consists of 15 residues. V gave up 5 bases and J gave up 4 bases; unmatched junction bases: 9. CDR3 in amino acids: CASSEPGQGGYEQYF. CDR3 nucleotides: TGTGCCAGTAGTGAACCGGGACAGGGAGGTTACGAGCAGTACTTC. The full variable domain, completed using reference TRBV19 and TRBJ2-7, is DGGITQSPKYLFRKEGQNVTLSCEQNLNHDAMYWYRQDPGQGLRLIYYSQIVNDFQKGDIAEGYSVSREKKESFPLTVTSAQKNPTAFYLCASSEPGQGGYEQYFGPGTRLTVT.

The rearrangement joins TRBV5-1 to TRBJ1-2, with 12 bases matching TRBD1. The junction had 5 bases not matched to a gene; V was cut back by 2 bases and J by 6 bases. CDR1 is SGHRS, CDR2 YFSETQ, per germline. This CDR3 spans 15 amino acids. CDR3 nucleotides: TGCGCCAGCAGCTTAGGGGACAGGGGGCGCGATGGCTACACCTTC. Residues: CASSLGDRGRDGYTF.

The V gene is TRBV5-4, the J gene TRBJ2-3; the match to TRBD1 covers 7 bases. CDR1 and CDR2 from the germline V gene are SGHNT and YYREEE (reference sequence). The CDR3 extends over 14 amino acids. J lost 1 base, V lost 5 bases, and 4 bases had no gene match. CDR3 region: CASRPDRGTDTQYF. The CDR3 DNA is TGTGCCAGCAGACCCGACAGGGGCACAGATACGCAGTATTTT.

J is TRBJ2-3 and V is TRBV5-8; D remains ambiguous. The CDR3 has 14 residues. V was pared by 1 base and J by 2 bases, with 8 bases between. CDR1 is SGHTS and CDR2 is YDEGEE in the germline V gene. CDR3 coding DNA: TGTGCCAGCAGCTTGAAGCCCACCACAGATACGCAGTATTTT. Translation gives CASSLKPTTDTQYF. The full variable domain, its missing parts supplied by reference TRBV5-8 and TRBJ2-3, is EAGVTQSPTHLIKTRGQQATLRCSPISGHTSVYWYQQALGLGLQFLLWYDEGEERNRGNFPPRFSGRQFPNYSSELNVNALELEDSALYLCASSLKPTTDTQYFGPGTRLTVL.

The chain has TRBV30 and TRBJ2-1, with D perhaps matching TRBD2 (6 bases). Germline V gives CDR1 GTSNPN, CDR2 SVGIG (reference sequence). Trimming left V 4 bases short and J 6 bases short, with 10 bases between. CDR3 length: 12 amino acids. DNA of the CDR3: TGTGCCTGGACCCGGAGGGGCAATGAGCAGTTCTTC. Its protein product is CAWTRRGNEQFF. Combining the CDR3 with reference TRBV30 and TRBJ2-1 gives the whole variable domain SQTIHQWPATLVQPVGSPLSLECTVEGTSNPNLYWYRQAAGRGLQLLFYSVGIGQISSEVPQNLSASRPQDRQFILSSKKLLLSDSGFYLCAWTRRGNEQFFGPGTRLTVL.

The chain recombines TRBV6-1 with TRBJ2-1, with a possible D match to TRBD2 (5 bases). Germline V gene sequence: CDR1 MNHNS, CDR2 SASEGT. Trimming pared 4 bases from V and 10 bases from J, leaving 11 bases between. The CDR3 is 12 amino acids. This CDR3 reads CASSVGLWEQFF. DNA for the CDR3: TGTGCCAGCAGTGTCGGACTTTGGGAGCAGTTCTTC.

CDR3 nucleotide sequence: TGTGCCAGCAGCTTGTCTCTCCCGGCGGGGTCCTACAATGAGCAGTTCTTC. Amino acids: CASSLSLPAGSYNEQFF. The V and J genes are TRBV7-6 and TRBJ2-1, with TRBD2 as a possible D gene (6 bases). The germline gives CDR1 SGHVS, CDR2 FNYEAQ. Trimming removed 3 bases from V and 1 base from J, with 16 bases in between. This CDR3 contains 17 residues.

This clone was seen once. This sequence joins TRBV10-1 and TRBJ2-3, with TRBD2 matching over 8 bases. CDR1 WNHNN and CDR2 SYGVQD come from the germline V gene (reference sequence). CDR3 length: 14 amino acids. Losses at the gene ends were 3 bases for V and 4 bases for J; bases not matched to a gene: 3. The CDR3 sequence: CASSDSGVADTQYF. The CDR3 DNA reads TGCGCCAGCAGTGATAGCGGGGTGGCAGATACGCAGTATTTT.

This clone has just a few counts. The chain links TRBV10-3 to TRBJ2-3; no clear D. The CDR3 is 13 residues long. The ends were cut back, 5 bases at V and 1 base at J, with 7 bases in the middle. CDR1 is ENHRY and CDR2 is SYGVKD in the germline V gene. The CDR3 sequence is CAISSRGTDTQYF. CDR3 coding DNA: TGTGCCATCAGTTCACGGGGCACAGATACGCAGTATTTT.

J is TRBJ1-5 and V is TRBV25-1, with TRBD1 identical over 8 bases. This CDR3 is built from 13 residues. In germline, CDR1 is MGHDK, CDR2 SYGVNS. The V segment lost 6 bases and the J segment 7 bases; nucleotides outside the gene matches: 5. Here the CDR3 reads CASSDRGGQPQHF. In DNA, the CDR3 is TGTGCCAGCAGCGACAGGGGTGGGCAGCCCCAGCATTTT. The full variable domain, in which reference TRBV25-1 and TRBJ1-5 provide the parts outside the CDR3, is EADIYQTPRYLVIGTGKKITLECSQTMGHDKMYWYQQDPGMELHLIHYSYGVNSTEKGDLSSESTVSRIRTEHFPLTLESARPSHTSQYLCASSDRGGQPQHFGDGTRLSIL.

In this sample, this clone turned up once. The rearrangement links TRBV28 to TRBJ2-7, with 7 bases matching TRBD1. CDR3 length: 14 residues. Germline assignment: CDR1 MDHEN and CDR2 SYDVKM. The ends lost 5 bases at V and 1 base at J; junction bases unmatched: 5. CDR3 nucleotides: TGTGCCAGCAGTACCAGGGGGTGGTCCTACGAGCAGTACTTC. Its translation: CASSTRGWSYEQYF.

The DNA of the CDR3 is TGTGCCAGCAGCCAAGATGCGGGAGACTATGGCTACACCTTC. It specifies CASSQDAGDYGYTF. The V call is TRBV4-2, the J call TRBJ1-2, with D uncertain. The germline V gene has CDR1 LGHNA and CDR2 YNFKEQ. This CDR3 has 14 residues. Trimming removed 0 bases from V and 3 bases from J, with 8 bases in between.

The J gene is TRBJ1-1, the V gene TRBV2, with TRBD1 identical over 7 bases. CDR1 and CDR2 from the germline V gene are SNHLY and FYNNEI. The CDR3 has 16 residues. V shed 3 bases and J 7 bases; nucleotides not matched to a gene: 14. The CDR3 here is CASSDLGQEGYDEAFF. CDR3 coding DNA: TGTGCCAGCAGTGATTTAGGACAGGAGGGTTACGATGAAGCTTTCTTT. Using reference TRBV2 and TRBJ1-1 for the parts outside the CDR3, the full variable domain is EPEVTQTPSHQVTQMGQEVILRCVPISNHLYFYWYRQILGQKVEFLVSFYNNEISEKSEIFDDQFSVERPDGSNFTLKIRSTKLEDSAMYFCASSDLGQEGYDEAFFGQGTRLTVV.

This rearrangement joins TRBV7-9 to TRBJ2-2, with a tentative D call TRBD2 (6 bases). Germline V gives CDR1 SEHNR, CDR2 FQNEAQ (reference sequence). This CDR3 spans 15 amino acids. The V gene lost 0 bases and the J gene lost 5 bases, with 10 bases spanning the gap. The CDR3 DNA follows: TGTGCCAGCAGCTTAGCGAGCGGGCAGACCGGGGAGCTGTTTTTT. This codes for CASSLASGQTGELFF.

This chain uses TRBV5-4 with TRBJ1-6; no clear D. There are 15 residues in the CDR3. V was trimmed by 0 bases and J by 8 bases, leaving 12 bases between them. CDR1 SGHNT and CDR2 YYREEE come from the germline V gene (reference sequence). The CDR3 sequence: CASSLEVSRDSPLHF. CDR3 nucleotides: TGTGCCAGCAGCTTGGAGGTTTCTAGAGATTCACCCCTCCACTTT.

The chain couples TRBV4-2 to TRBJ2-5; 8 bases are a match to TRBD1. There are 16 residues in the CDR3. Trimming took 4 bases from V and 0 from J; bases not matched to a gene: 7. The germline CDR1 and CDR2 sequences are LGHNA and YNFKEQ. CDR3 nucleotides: TGTGCCAGCAGCCCACAGGGGGACAGTAACCAAGAGACCCAGTACTTC. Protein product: CASSPQGDSNQETQYF.

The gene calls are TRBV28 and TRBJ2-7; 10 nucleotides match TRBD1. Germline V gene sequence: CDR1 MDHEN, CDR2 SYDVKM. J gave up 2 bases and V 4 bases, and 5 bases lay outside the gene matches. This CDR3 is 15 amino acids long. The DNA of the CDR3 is TGTGCCAGCAGTTCCCGGACAGGGGGGGCCTACGAGCAGTACTTC. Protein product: CASSSRTGGAYEQYF. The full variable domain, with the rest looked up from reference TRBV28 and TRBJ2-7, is DVKVTQSSRYLVKRTGEKVFLECVQDMDHENMFWYRQDPGLGLRLIYFSYDVKMKEKGDIPEGYSVSREKKERFSLILESASTNQTSMYLCASSSRTGGAYEQYFGPGTRLTVT.

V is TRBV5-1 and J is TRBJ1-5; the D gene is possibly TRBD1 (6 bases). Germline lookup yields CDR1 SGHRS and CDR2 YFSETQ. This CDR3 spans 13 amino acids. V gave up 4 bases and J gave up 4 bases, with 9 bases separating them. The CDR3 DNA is TGCGCCAGCAGCAAAGGACAGAATCAGCCCCAGCATTTT. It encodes CASSKGQNQPQHF.

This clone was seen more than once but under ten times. The CDR3 coding sequence is TGTGCCAGCAGCTTAGCGGGTATAAGCACAGATACGCAGTATTTT. This gives the protein CASSLAGISTDTQYF. The chain recombines TRBV11-3 with TRBJ2-3, with D unresolved. The CDR3 contains 15 residues. Germline V gene data show CDR1 as SGHNT and CDR2 as YENEEA. V lost 1 base and J 0 bases, leaving 8 bases between the germline ends.

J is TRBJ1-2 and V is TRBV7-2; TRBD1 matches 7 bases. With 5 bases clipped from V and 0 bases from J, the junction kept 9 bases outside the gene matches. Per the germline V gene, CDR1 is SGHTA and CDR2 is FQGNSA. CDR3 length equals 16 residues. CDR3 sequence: CASSLSGQDPNYGYTF. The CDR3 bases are TGTGCCAGCAGCCTGAGCGGACAGGACCCTAACTATGGCTACACCTTC.

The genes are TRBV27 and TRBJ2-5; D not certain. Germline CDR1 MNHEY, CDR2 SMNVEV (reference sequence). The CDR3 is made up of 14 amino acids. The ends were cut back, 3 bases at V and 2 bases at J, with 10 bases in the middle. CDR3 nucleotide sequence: TGTGCCAGCAGTTTTTGGAACAGACAAGAGACCCAGTACTTC. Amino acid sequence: CASSFWNRQETQYF.

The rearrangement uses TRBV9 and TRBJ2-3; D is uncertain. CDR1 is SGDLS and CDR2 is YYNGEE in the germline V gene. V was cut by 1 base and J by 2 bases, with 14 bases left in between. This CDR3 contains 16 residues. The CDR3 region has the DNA TGTGCCAGCAGCGTACAGAGCGATATATACACAGATACGCAGTATTTT. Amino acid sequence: CASSVQSDIYTDTQYF.

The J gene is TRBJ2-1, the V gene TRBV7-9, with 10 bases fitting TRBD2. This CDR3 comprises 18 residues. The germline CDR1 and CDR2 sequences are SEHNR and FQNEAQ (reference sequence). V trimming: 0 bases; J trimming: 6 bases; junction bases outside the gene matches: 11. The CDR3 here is CASSLAQKLAGRVNEQFF. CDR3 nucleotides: TGTGCCAGCAGCTTAGCCCAAAAACTAGCGGGAAGGGTCAATGAGCAGTTCTTC.